Reported below is one T cell receptor (beta chain). Its target is not known. Sequencing was performed with immunoSEQ multiplex PCR; in TCRdb, only in-frame clones are kept and a portion is missing. The sample contains around 120,000 clones, roughly nine tenths of which appear only once. Germline CDR1 reads SEHNR; CDR2 reads FQNEAQ (reference sequence). The CDR3 is 13 amino acids. V shed 5 bases and J shed 10 bases, with 17 bases lying between them. These data belong to a study of Tregs in tolerant kidney transplant recipients. Unstimulated regulatory T cells (CD4+CD25+CD127-), CD4+CD25- non-regulatory cells, CD4 and CD8 cells were FACS-sorted from thawed PBMCs. Study-wide findings and caveats: Few patients were studied, so findings need validation in larger groups.

This sequence was found in a human donor in good health. Specimen: CD4+ T cells from blood. V and J are TRBV7-9 and TRBJ1-1, with a tentative D call TRBD1 (5 bases). CDR3 bases: TGTGCCAGCAGCCCAGTTGGAGGGCAGGGAGCTTTCTTT. Its translation: CASSPVGGQGAFF.